These T cell receptor beta chains were read from a single sample in a study of blood T cell repertoires in COVID-19. This table comes from immunoSEQ multiplex PCR, and its TCRdb copy is limited to in-frame clones, with some not included. The sample shows some 240,000 clones, about 90% of them seen only once. The sequenced material came from peripheral blood. Every receptor here comes from an older woman with COVID-19, enrolled during active disease. CDR3s include the opening cysteine and the closing phenylalanine or tryptophan. D genes are given only for firm matches.

D	V	J	CDR3
NA	TRBV19	TRBJ1-1	CASSNRAPPEAFF
NA	TRBV12-5	TRBJ2-2	CASGLDQGRAGELFF
TRBD1	TRBV7-2	TRBJ1-5	CASSARDSDRCQPQHF
TRBD2	TRBV7-3	TRBJ2-1	CASSSTSGLNEQFF
TRBD1	TRBV6-4	TRBJ1-2	CASSDNKYGTGGPYGYTF
NA	TRBV6-5	TRBJ2-7	CASAAAGASNEQYF
NA	TRBV4-2	TRBJ2-6	CASSQDASRAGANVLTF
NA	TRBV12-3/TRBV12-4	TRBJ1-5	CASSWHRDQPQHF
TRBD1	TRBV7-8	TRBJ1-4	CASSPFNRAGGLEKLFF
TRBD1	TRBV23-1	TRBJ2-6	CASSQSSDRVDSSGANVLTF
NA	TRBV5-8	TRBJ2-3	CASSLRRLVEYF
TRBD1	TRBV15	TRBJ1-5	CATSRDLPGQFYSNQPQHF
NA	TRBV19	TRBJ1-1	CASSRLGGSEAFF